Listed here are 14 T cell receptor beta chains from one sample, sequenced in a study of blood T cells in healthy people across ages. Sample-barcoded 5' priming and a J-beta primer mix drove a second PCR of roughly 6 to 12 cycles. TCRdb reprocessed the 5' RACE reads via MiXCR and lists one record per CDR3 protein. The repertoire has 900,000 to 950,000 distinct CDR3 sequences, roughly 29% of them found once; the top ten carry roughly a tenth. Another study also made use of these data, one on T cells of mothers and their children.

The sample consisted of blood. The source is a woman aged 40 to 50 in good health.

This clonotype was seen only a few times. The chain uses TRBV4-2 and TRBJ2-3, with a tentative D call TRBD2 (6 bases). The CDR3 totals 14 residues. Germline CDR1 reads LGHNA; CDR2 reads YNFKEQ. V was clipped by 7 bases and J by 0 bases, with 11 bases between them. The CDR3 nucleotides read TGTGCCAGCACCCCCGGGGGAAGCACAGATACGCAGTATTTT. Translating gives CASTPGGSTDTQYF.

The chain recombines TRBV25-1 with TRBJ1-6, with 10 bases matching TRBD1. CDR3 size: 15 residues. The germline V gene encodes CDR1 MGHDK and CDR2 SYGVNS. V lost 0 bases, J lost 13 bases, and 6 bases stayed unmatched. CDR3 nucleotide sequence: TGTGCCAGCAGTGAATATGAGACAGGGGGCTTTCCCCTCCACTTT. Its protein is CASSEYETGGFPLHF.

This clonotype was picked up a small number of times. A much larger clonotype is one base distant, so this may be a read error. The chain is built from TRBV7-9 and TRBJ1-1, with unresolved D. V lost 5 bases and J lost 1, with 5 bases in between. The CDR3 loop spans 12 amino acids. The V gene's germline CDR1 is SEHNR and CDR2 FQNEAQ (reference sequence). The DNA for the CDR3 is TGTGCCAGCAGCGTAGAGAACACTGAAGCTTTCTTT. It yields the protein CASSVENTEAFF.

Concerning this clonotype itself: A much larger clone is a single base away; this may be a read error. CDR3 protein: CGAGPGLRENEKLFF. The CDR3 bases are TGCGGCGCCGGACCCGGGCTCAGGGAAAATGAAAAACTGTTTTTT. The chain is built from TRBV29-1 and TRBJ1-4; weak D call: TRBD1 (5 bases). The CDR3 sequence is 15 residues long. Germline V gene lookup returns CDR1 SQVTM and CDR2 ANQGSEA.

This chain uses TRBV7-9 with TRBJ1-2; D gene unclear. Trimming shortened V by 3 bases and J by 4 bases, and 24 bases separated the two germline ends. From germline, CDR1 is SEHNR and CDR2 FQNEAQ (reference sequence). The CDR3 covers 18 residues. In nucleotides, the CDR3 is TGTGCCAGCAGCTTTCTACTACCGAACCTCAGCTACCGCTATGGCTACACCTTC. This codes for CASSFLLPNLSYRYGYTF.

This clonotype was counted at least ten times. This chain joins TRBV12-3 or TRBV12-4 and TRBJ2-7; 8 bases line up with TRBD2. V dropped 3 bases and J dropped 8; count of bases not matched to a gene: 15. CDR3 length: 16 amino acids. CDR3 loop: CASSLVASGPDFQQYF. CDR3 nucleotide sequence: TGTGCCAGCAGTTTGGTCGCTAGCGGGCCTGACTTCCAGCAGTACTTC.

Ten or more counts support this clonotype. V is TRBV4-3 and J is TRBJ2-5; 11 bases fit TRBD2. Germline V gene data show CDR1 as LGHNA and CDR2 as YSLEER. The trim removed 0 bases at V and 4 bases at J, leaving 7 bases unmatched. This CDR3 has 17 residues. In nucleotides, the CDR3 is TGCGCCAGCAGCCAAGATAAAGTAGCGGGGGGGCCAGAGACCCAGTACTTC. Translated: CASSQDKVAGGPETQYF.

This clonotype has a handful of counts. The chain joins TRBV6-5 to TRBJ1-1; D gene unclear. Looked up from germline, CDR1 is MNHEY and CDR2 is SVGAGI. V dropped 6 bases and J dropped 1 base, with 12 bases sitting between them. CDR3 length: 14 residues. CDR3 region: CASRPLWENTEAFF. The DNA for the CDR3 is TGTGCCAGCAGGCCGCTCTGGGAGAACACTGAAGCTTTCTTT.

This clonotype was detected a few times. The chain carries TRBV19 and TRBJ2-1; 10 positions agree with TRBD1. CDR1 is LNHDA and CDR2 is SQIVND in the germline V gene (reference sequence). V trimming: 7 bases; J trimming: 3 bases; junction bases outside the gene matches: 3. The CDR3 loop spans 14 amino acids. CDR3 DNA: TGTGCCAGTACGCGGACAGGGGGCTACAATGAGCAGTTCTTC. It specifies CASTRTGGYNEQFF.

The gene calls are TRBV3-1 and TRBJ1-4; D is perhaps TRBD1 (5 bases). Between the trimmed V and J ends, which lost 0 bases and 8 bases, there was a span of 13 bases. Per germline, CDR1 LGHDT and CDR2 YNNKEL (reference sequence). This CDR3 region has 15 residues. The CDR3, as DNA: TGTGCCAGCAGCCAAGACAGAGGGGAAGTCGAAAAACTGTTTTTT. Its translation: CASSQDRGEVEKLFF.

This clonotype has a count of ten or more. This chain joins TRBV7-3 and TRBJ2-7; TRBD1 matches 11 bases. V trimming: 1 base; J trimming: 3 bases; junction bases outside the gene matches: 2. The CDR3 loop spans 15 amino acids. CDR1 and CDR2 (germline): SGHTA, FQGTGA. CDR3 sequence: CASSLIGTGGYEQYF. The CDR3 DNA follows: TGTGCCAGCAGCTTAATCGGGACAGGGGGCTACGAGCAGTACTTC.

The CDR3 loop reads CASSSRDVMNTEAFF. The CDR3 DNA follows: TGTGCCAGCAGTTCCCGGGACGTTATGAACACTGAAGCTTTCTTT. The chain joins TRBV6-6 to TRBJ1-1; tentative D call: TRBD1 (5 bases). CDR3 length: 15 residues. Per the germline V gene, CDR1 is MNHNY and CDR2 is SVGAGI (reference sequence). The ends were cut back, 4 bases at V and 0 bases at J, with 12 bases in the middle.

Of note for this clonotype: This may stem from a read error, because a much larger clone lies one nucleotide away. CDR3 DNA: TGTGTCAGCAGTTACTCCCGGGGACTGAACACTGAAGCTTTCTTT. As protein: CVSSYSRGLNTEAFF. The V gene is TRBV6-2 or TRBV6-3, the J gene TRBJ1-1; D is perhaps TRBD1 (5 bases). The CDR3 spans 15 residues. Germline V gene lookup returns CDR1 MNHEY and CDR2 SVGEGT.

This clonotype was observed a handful of times. This rearrangement joins TRBV4-3 to TRBJ2-2; a possible D gene is TRBD2 (5 bases). From germline, CDR1 is LGHNA and CDR2 YSLEER. The V gene lost 1 base and the J gene lost 2 bases, with 14 bases spanning the gap. The CDR3 is made up of 17 amino acids. The CDR3 DNA reads as TGCGCCAGCAGCCAAGGTCCCGCGGGCGGTAACACCGGGGAGCTGTTTTTT. Translation: CASSQGPAGGNTGELFF.